Described below is a single TCR beta chain sequence and its context. What it binds is not known. Molecular barcoding with unique molecular identifiers was used for the TCRbeta library. MiXCR, applied by TCRdb to the PCR reads, yields one record per CDR3 protein. The profile covers almost 500,000 distinct CDR3 sequences, with under 12% appearing a single time and roughly 2.1% taken by the ten largest. This sample is part of a study of T-cell reconstitution after alpha-beta-depleted transplantation in children. General study results and limits: Reportedly, only several hundred clones from non-depleted graft cells drove alpha-beta T-cell counts at about two months.

The source was PBMCs, collected before TCRalphabeta/CD19-depleted stem cell transplant. The receptor was isolated from a child aged 2-9 years with inherited bone marrow failure, due to receive a stem cell transplant.

Here the CDR3 reads CSALQGTYEQYF. The CDR3 coding sequence is TGCAGCGCGCTACAGGGGACCTACGAGCAGTACTTC. The chain is built from TRBV29-1 and TRBJ2-7; 7 nucleotides align to TRBD1. Trimming at V came to 7 bases and at J to 2 bases, leaving 5 bases not matched to a gene. The CDR3 sequence is 12 residues long. CDR1 is SQVTM and CDR2 is ANQGSEA in the germline V gene.